The clone carrying this T cell receptor beta chain has a count of ten or more. Its antigen is not known. Each CDR3 protein is one row after TCRdb ran MiXCR on the 5' RACE reads. The top ten hold roughly 24% of the sample, which has a few hundred thousand distinct CDR3 sequences, around 4.1% seen once. CDR3 length equals 16 residues. Germline lookup yields CDR1 SGDLS and CDR2 YYNGEE. J lost 4 bases, V lost 0 bases, and 7 bases had no gene match. The data stem from a study of T cells after yellow fever vaccination. For the study at large: The authors prepared low-cell-number fractions using SMART-Seq v4 Ultra Low Input.

Study outcomes and limitations: Faster peaking, at day 5 versus 15, marked a secondary response that was weaker. The booster response re-showed most primary clones: more than 95% CD4, over 80% CD8. Just a small share of clonotypes turned up in the CD4 compartment as well as the CD8 compartment.

This material consisted of PBMCs, taken 5 days after the yellow fever booster vaccination. This chain uses TRBV9 with TRBJ2-5, with 9 bases matching TRBD2. The sequence came from a man younger than 35 who received the YFV17D yellow fever vaccine. CDR3: CASSVAWRGGGETQYF. For the CDR3, the DNA is TGTGCCAGCAGCGTAGCATGGCGGGGGGGCGGAGAGACCCAGTACTTC.